The 28 T cell receptor beta chains below all came from one sample that was sequenced in a study of blood T cells in healthy people across ages. Alongside a J-beta primer mix, a sample-barcoded 5' primer served in a second PCR lasting roughly 6 to 11 cycles. Via MiXCR, TCRdb re-called the 5' RACE reads, giving one row per CDR3 protein. This sample has 1.5 million to 2 million distinct CDR3 sequences, with under 30% found just once. The source material was blood. The source is a woman aged 25 to 39 in good health.

This clonotype was seen repeatedly, ten times or more. The chain uses TRBV6-1 and TRBJ2-1; 7 bases are a match to TRBD2. The CDR3 runs 14 residues. Germline V gives CDR1 MNHNS, CDR2 SASEGT. The ends lost 3 bases at V and 6 bases at J; junction bases unmatched: 5. For the CDR3, the DNA is TGTGCCAGCAGTGACGGCGGGAGCGTCAATGAGCAGTTCTTC. It is translated as CASSDGGSVNEQFF.

Only a few counts were recorded for this clonotype. CDR3: CASSREGINEQFF. CDR3 nucleotide sequence: TGTGCCAGCAGCCGGGAGGGAATCAATGAGCAGTTCTTC. This chain connects TRBV11-3 to TRBJ2-1, with TRBD2 matching over 8 bases. The V segment lost 5 bases and the J segment 6 bases; nucleotides outside the gene matches: 3. Germline assignment: CDR1 SGHNT and CDR2 YENEEA. The CDR3 has 13 amino acids.

The chain joins TRBV20-1 to TRBJ2-5; TRBD1 agrees at 9 bases. V shed 6 bases, J shed 11 bases, and the junction held 19 bases outside the gene matches. This CDR3 has 15 residues. CDR1 is DFQATT, CDR2 SNEGSKA, per germline (reference sequence). The CDR3 DNA sequence: TGCAGTGCCAGTAACCGGGACAGGGCCTCCTACGGGCAGTACTTC. Translating it yields CSASNRDRASYGQYF.

This clonotype was counted at least ten times. The chain recombines TRBV7-2 with TRBJ2-5; 8 nucleotides match TRBD2. The V and J ends lost 3 bases and 4 bases, in that order; junction bases with no gene match: 7. Germline-derived CDR1 and CDR2 are SGHTA and FQGNSA. This CDR3 has 15 amino acids. The CDR3 coding sequence is TGTGCCAGCAGCTTTAACGGGAGGGCAAGAGAGACCCAGTACTTC. Its translation: CASSFNGRARETQYF.

Concerning this clonotype: This may be a read error, as it is one base from a much larger clone. The chain uses TRBV12-3 or TRBV12-4 and TRBJ2-1; D call uncertain. This CDR3 has 12 amino acids. V was cut by 7 bases and J by 10 bases, with 14 bases left in between. The CDR3 DNA reads TGTGCCAGCACCCTCCTCTTTGAGGAGCAGTTCTTC. As protein: CASTLLFEEQFF.

The chain combines TRBV3-1 with TRBJ2-3, with 10 positions matching TRBD2. The CDR3 sequence is 16 residues long. Germline values: CDR1 LGHDT, CDR2 YNNKEL (reference sequence). V lost 1 base to trimming and J lost 0 bases; unmatched junction nucleotides: 1. CDR3 in DNA: TGTGCCAGCAGCCAAGCAGCGGGAGGGAGCACAGATACGCAGTATTTT. It encodes CASSQAAGGSTDTQYF.

The rearrangement joins TRBV27 to TRBJ2-3, with D perhaps TRBD1 (6 bases). CDR1 and CDR2 from the germline V gene are MNHEY and SMNVEV (reference sequence). Between the trimmed V and J ends, which lost 4 bases and 2 bases, there was a span of 16 bases. This CDR3 is 16 amino acids long. The CDR3 DNA sequence: TGTGCCAGCAGTTGGGTCCGCAGGGGCGACACAGATACGCAGTATTTT. It translates to CASSWVRRGDTDTQYF.

In its sample, this clonotype was seen many times. This rearrangement joins TRBV12-3 or TRBV12-4 to TRBJ1-2, with 7 bases aligning to TRBD1. CDR3 length: 15 amino acids. Losses at the gene ends were 3 bases for V and 1 base for J; bases not matched to a gene: 5. CDR3 bases: TGTGCCAGCAGTTTTTCAGGGGGGCATAACTATGGCTACACCTTC. Its protein is CASSFSGGHNYGYTF.

The gene calls are TRBV6-6 and TRBJ1-4; D gene unclear. Trimming shortened V by 7 bases and J by 3 bases, and 15 bases separated the two germline ends. CDR1 and CDR2 (germline): MNHNY, SVGAGI (reference sequence). The CDR3 is 15 amino acids. In nucleotides, the CDR3 is TGTGCCAGCACGGTCCGGGCAGGCTCTAATGAAAAACTGTTTTTT. It specifies CASTVRAGSNEKLFF.

This clonotype was counted many times. The chain recombines TRBV11-2 with TRBJ1-2, with TRBD1 as a possible D gene (5 bases). V was trimmed by 5 bases and J by 7 bases, leaving 8 bases between them. From germline, CDR1 is SGHAT and CDR2 FQNNGV. This CDR3 is built from 11 residues. CDR3 sequence (DNA): TGTGCCAGCAGCCTTGACAGTGGCTACACCTTC. This encodes CASSLDSGYTF.

This chain connects TRBV7-2 to TRBJ2-1; D is uncertain. The CDR3 is made up of 14 amino acids. V shed 1 base and J shed 8 bases, with 12 bases lying between them. Germline V gene sequence: CDR1 SGHTA, CDR2 FQGNSA. CDR3 region: CASSLVGLSDEQFF. Here the CDR3 DNA reads TGTGCCAGCAGCTTAGTAGGGCTCTCCGATGAGCAGTTCTTC.

This clonotype was counted at least ten times. CDR3 in DNA: TGTGCCAGCACCCGGTCTCTGCGCTGGGCTAACTATGGCTACACCTTC. Its translation: CASTRSLRWANYGYTF. The chain combines TRBV12-3 or TRBV12-4 with TRBJ1-2; no reliable D call. The CDR3 totals 16 residues. V shed 7 bases and J shed 0 bases, with 18 bases lying between them.

The chain employs TRBV7-9 and TRBJ2-7; 12 bases agree with TRBD2. The germline V gene encodes CDR1 SEHNR and CDR2 FQNEAQ (reference sequence). This CDR3 is built from 16 residues. The junction had 13 bases not matched to a gene; V was cut back by 7 bases and J by 6 bases. The CDR3 coding sequence is TGTGCCAGCAACCCGAAGGGACTAGCGGGCGTACGCGAGCAGTACTTC. It yields the protein CASNPKGLAGVREQYF.

The chain employs TRBV10-1 and TRBJ2-1; maybe TRBD1 (5 bases). This CDR3 has 15 residues. V lost 0 bases to trimming and J lost 10 bases, with 16 bases between them. The germline gives CDR1 WNHNN, CDR2 SYGVQD (reference sequence). CDR3 nucleotides: TGCGCCAGCAGTGAGTCGGCTGAACAGCACAGGGAGCAGTTCTTC. Translated, it gives CASSESAEQHREQFF.

This clonotype was counted many times. This chain uses TRBV11-2 with TRBJ2-5, with 10 bases fitting TRBD1. This CDR3 has 14 residues. The junction had 7 bases not matched to a gene; V was cut back by 7 bases and J by 5 bases. The germline V gene encodes CDR1 SGHAT and CDR2 FQNNGV. The CDR3 DNA sequence: TGTGCCAGCAAGACGACAGGGGGCGGCGAGACCCAGTACTTC. Amino acid sequence: CASKTTGGGETQYF.

The chain joins TRBV27 to TRBJ2-1, with 9 bases lining up with TRBD1. The CDR3 covers 15 residues. Germline-derived CDR1 and CDR2 are MNHEY and SMNVEV (reference sequence). The junction had 10 bases not matched to a gene; V was cut back by 6 bases and J by 7 bases. The CDR3 is CASSRFGTGPNEQFF. CDR3 sequence (DNA): TGTGCCAGCAGCCGTTTCGGGACAGGGCCTAATGAGCAGTTCTTC.

V and J are TRBV6-6 and TRBJ2-1, with 12 bases matching TRBD2. With 0 bases clipped from V and 10 bases from J, the junction kept 7 bases outside the gene matches. Germline assignment: CDR1 MNHNY and CDR2 SVGAGI (reference sequence). CDR3 length equals 16 residues. This CDR3 reads CASSYSGLAGPYEQFF. CDR3 nucleotides: TGTGCCAGCAGTTACTCGGGACTAGCGGGTCCCTACGAGCAGTTCTTC.

J is TRBJ1-4 and V is TRBV21-1. TRBV21-1 is given as a pseudogene. This CDR3 region has 14 residues. CDR3 region: CASSPSRGNEELFF. The CDR3 bases are TGTGCCAGCAGCCCAAGCCGCGGAAATGAGGAACTGTTTTTT.

This clonotype has just one count. One base away lies a much larger clone, so this may be a sequencing read error. The CDR3 bases are TGTGCCAGCAGCTTAAATGCGGGAAAGAGGTGGGAGACCCAGTACTTC. Its protein product is CASSLNAGKRWETQYF. This sequence joins TRBV7-3 and TRBJ2-5; perhaps TRBD2 as D (6 bases). Germline loops: CDR1 SGHTA, CDR2 FQGTGA. This CDR3 has 16 amino acids. V was pared by 1 base and J by 5 bases, with 17 bases between. Full variable domain (remainder filled in from reference TRBV7-3 and TRBJ2-5): GAGVSQTPSNKVTEKGKYVELRCDPISGHTALYWYRQSLGQGPEFLIYFQGTGAADDSGLPNDRFFAVRPEGSVSTLKIQRTERGDSAVYLCASSLNAGKRWETQYFGPGTRLLVL.

This clonotype was counted only a few times. The rearrangement joins TRBV7-2 to TRBJ2-7; 7 bases map to TRBD1. CDR3 length: 15 amino acids. Germline lookup yields CDR1 SGHTA and CDR2 FQGNSA. Unmatched junction bases numbered 10, after V lost 5 bases and J lost 3 bases. The CDR3 loop reads CASSAHGTAVYEQYF. The DNA of the CDR3 is TGTGCCAGCAGCGCACACGGGACAGCCGTCTACGAGCAGTACTTC.

As to this clonotype: This may stem from a read error, because a much larger clone lies one nucleotide away. V gene TRBV29-1 combines with J gene TRBJ2-1; D ambiguous. Per germline, CDR1 SQVTM and CDR2 ANQGSEA. CDR3 size: 13 residues. The V end lost 8 bases, the J end lost 6 bases, and 17 bases lay between the germline ends. The CDR3 region has the DNA TGCAGCCCGGTCCCGATGGGATCCAATGAGCAGTTCTTC. Translation: CSPVPMGSNEQFF.

The chain combines TRBV24-1 with TRBJ1-1, with D uncertain. Trimming stripped 7 bases from V and 1 base from J, with 9 bases between. This CDR3 comprises 13 residues. Germline values: CDR1 KGHDR, CDR2 SFDVKD. This chain's CDR3 is CATRGLGNTEAFF. CDR3 DNA sequence: TGTGCCACCAGGGGGTTGGGGAACACTGAAGCTTTCTTT.

This clonotype was seen a few times. The CDR3 is CASSYSRLTRFPDTQYF. DNA of the CDR3: TGTGCCAGCAGTTACTCGAGGCTTACTAGATTCCCAGATACGCAGTATTTT. This chain uses TRBV6-5 with TRBJ2-3; D may be TRBD2 (5 bases). Germline V gene lookup returns CDR1 MNHEY and CDR2 SVGAGI. V lost 0 bases and J 4 bases, leaving 17 bases between the germline ends. The length of the CDR3 is 17 residues.

J is TRBJ1-4 and V is TRBV20-1; no clear D gene. CDR3 size: 17 residues. Germline CDR1 reads DFQATT; CDR2 reads SNEGSKA (reference sequence). V was clipped by 5 bases and J by 1 base, with 20 bases between them. CDR3 nucleotides: TGCAGTGCTCTAGCTCCGGAAGGCTCTAGAACTAATGAAAAACTGTTTTTT. As protein: CSALAPEGSRTNEKLFF.

This clonotype appeared a few times. The J gene is TRBJ2-7, the V gene TRBV7-6, with D unresolved. The V gene's germline CDR1 is SGHVS and CDR2 FNYEAQ. Trimming removed 5 bases from V and 6 bases from J, with 17 bases in between. The CDR3 covers 14 residues. The CDR3 here is CASSPKVGPGEQYF. As DNA, the CDR3 is TGTGCCAGCAGCCCCAAGGTTGGACCGGGCGAGCAGTACTTC.

The V and J genes are TRBV24-1 and TRBJ2-1; D possibly matches TRBD1 or TRBD2 (6 bases each). The length of the CDR3 is 17 residues. V shed 3 bases and J shed 4 bases, with 18 bases lying between them. The V gene's germline CDR1 is KGHDR and CDR2 SFDVKD. For the CDR3, the DNA is TGTGCCACCAGTGATCCTTCCGGGGGCCCGGAGTACAATGAGCAGTTCTTC. This sequence encodes CATSDPSGGPEYNEQFF.

The chain carries TRBV15 and TRBJ2-4, with D possibly matching TRBD2 (5 bases). This CDR3 spans 12 amino acids. The germline V gene encodes CDR1 LNHNV and CDR2 YYDKDF (reference sequence). V lost 3 bases to trimming and J lost 13 bases, with 13 bases between them. The CDR3 loop reads CATSRDFNEQYF. The CDR3 DNA reads as TGTGCCACCAGCAGGGACTTCAATGAGCAGTACTTC.

The chain joins TRBV10-3 to TRBJ2-1, with D possibly called TRBD1 or TRBD2 (5 bases each). The length of the CDR3 is 16 residues. Germline V CDR1 and CDR2: ENHRY, SYGVKD. Trimming removed 5 bases at V and 5 bases at J, with 19 bases between. The CDR3 here is CAISHEGSGGNNEQFF. The CDR3 nucleotides are TGTGCCATCAGTCACGAAGGGAGTGGGGGAAACAATGAGCAGTTCTTC.